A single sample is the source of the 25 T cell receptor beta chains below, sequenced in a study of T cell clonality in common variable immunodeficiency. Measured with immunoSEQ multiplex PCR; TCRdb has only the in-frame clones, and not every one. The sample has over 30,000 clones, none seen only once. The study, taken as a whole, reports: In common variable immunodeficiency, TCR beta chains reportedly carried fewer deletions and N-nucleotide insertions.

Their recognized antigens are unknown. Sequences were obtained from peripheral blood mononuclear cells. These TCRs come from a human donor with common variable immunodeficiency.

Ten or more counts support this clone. This CDR3 is CSAREGGRSSPLHF. The CDR3 DNA, read in part, is TGCAGTGCTAGAGAAGGGGGAAGGAGTTCACCC. This chain connects TRBV20-1 to TRBJ1-6; maybe TRBD1 (6 bases). The read halts 3 residues ahead of the CDR3 end, with the missing end drawn from the germline J gene. With 0 bases removed from V and 9 bases from J, the gap between germline ends came to 12 bases. This CDR3 comprises 14 residues. The germline CDR1 and CDR2 sequences are DFQATT and SNEGSKA (reference sequence).

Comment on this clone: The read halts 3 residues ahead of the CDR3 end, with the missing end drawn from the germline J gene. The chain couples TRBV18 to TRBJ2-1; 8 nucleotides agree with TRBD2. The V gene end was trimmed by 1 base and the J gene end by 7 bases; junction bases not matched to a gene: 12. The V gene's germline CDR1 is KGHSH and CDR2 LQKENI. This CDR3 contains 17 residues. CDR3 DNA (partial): TGTGCCAGCTCACCACGTCCGGGACTAGGGGTTGGGAATGAG. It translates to CASSPRPGLGVGNE. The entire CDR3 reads CASSPRPGLGVGNEQFF.

CDR3 residues: CAGPSLAGGRTGELFF. The covered CDR3 bases are TGTGCCGGACCATCACTAGCGGGAGGACGGACCGGGGAG. V gene TRBV30 combines with J gene TRBJ2-2; 12 positions match TRBD2. The read ends 3 residues early relative to the CDR3; the germline J gene fills the gap. Unmatched junction bases numbered 12, after V lost 8 bases and J lost 5 bases. Germline CDR1 GTSNPN, CDR2 SVGIG (reference sequence). The CDR3 contains 16 residues.

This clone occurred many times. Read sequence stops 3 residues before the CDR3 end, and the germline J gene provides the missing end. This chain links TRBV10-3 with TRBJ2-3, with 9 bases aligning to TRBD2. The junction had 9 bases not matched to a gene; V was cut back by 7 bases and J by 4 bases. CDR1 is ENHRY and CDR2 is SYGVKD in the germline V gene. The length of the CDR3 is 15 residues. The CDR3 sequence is CAIKGMAGGSDTQYF. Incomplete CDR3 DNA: TGTGCCATCAAGGGTATGGCGGGAGGGTCAGATACG.

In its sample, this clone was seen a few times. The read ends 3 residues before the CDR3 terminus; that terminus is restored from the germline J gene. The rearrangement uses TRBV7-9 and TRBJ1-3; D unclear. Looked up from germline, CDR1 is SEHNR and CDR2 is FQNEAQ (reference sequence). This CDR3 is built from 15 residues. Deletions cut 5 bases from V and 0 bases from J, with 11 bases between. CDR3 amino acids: CASSPAGISGNTIYF. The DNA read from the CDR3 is TGTGCCAGCAGCCCCGCGGGTATCTCTGGAAACACC.

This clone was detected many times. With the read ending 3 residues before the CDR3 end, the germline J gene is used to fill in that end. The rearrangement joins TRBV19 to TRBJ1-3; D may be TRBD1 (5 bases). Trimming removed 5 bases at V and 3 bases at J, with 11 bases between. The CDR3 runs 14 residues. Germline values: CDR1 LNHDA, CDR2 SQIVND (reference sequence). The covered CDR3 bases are TGTGCCAGTAGTCATGGACAAAGTGGAAACACC. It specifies CASSHGQSGNT. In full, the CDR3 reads CASSHGQSGNTIYF.

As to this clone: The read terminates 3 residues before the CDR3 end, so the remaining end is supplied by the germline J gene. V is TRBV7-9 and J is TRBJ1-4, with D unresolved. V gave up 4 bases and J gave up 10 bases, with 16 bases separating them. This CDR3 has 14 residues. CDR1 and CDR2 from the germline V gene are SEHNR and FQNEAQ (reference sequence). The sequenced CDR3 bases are TGTGCCAGCAGCTCCGTTACGACCCAGGCAAAA. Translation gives CASSSVTTQAK. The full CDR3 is CASSSVTTQAKLFF.

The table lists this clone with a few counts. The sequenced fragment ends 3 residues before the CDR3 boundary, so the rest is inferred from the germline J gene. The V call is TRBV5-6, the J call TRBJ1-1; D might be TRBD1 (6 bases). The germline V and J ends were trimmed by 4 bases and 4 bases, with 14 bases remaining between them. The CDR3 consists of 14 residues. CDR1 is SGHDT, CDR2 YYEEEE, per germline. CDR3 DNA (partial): TGTGCCAGCAGCCCCCCAAACAGGGCCACTGAA. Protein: CASSPPNRATE. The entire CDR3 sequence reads CASSPPNRATEAFF. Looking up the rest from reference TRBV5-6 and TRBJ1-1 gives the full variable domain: DAGVTQSPTHLIKTRGQQVTLRCSPKSGHDTVSWYQQALGQGPQFIFQYYEEEERQRGNFPDRFSGHQFPNYSSELNVNALLLGDSALYLCASSPPNRATEAFFGQGTRLTVV.

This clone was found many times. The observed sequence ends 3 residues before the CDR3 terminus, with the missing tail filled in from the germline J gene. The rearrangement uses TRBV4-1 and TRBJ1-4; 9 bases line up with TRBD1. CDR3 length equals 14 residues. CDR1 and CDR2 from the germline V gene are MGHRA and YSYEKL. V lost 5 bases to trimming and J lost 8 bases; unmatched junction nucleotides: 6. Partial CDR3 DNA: TGCGCCAGCAGCTGGGACAGGGTCGGGGAAAAA. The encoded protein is CASSWDRVGEK. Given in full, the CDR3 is CASSWDRVGEKLFF.

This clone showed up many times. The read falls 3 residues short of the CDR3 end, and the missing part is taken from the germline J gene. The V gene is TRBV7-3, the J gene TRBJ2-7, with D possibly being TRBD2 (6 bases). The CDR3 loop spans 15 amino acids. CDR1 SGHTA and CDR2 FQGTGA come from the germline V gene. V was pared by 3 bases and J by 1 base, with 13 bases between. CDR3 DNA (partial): TGTGCCAGCAGCTTGGGGGGATGGGGTTCCTACGAG. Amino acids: CASSLGGWGSYE. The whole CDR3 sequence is CASSLGGWGSYEQYF.

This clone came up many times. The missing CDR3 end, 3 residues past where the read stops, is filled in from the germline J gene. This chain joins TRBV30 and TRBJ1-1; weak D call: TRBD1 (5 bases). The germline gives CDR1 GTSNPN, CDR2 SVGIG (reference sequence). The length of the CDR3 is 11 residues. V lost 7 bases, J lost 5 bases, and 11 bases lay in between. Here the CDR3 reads CASQRGTEAFF. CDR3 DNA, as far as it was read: TGTGCCTCCCAACGGGGGACTGAA.

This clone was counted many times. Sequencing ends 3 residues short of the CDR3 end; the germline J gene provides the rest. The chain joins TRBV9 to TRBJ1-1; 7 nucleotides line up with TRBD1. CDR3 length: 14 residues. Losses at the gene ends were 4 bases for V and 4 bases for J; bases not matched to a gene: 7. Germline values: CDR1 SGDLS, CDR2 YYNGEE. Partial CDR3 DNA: TGTGCCAGCAGCATGAACGCAGGGGGCACTGAA. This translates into CASSMNAGGTE. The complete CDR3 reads CASSMNAGGTEAFF. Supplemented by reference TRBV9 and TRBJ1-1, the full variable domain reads DSGVTQTPKHLITATGQRVTLRCSPRSGDLSVYWYQQSLDQGLQFLIQYYNGEERAKGNILERFSAQQFPDLHSELNLSSLELGDSALYFCASSMNAGGTEAFFGQGTRLTVV.

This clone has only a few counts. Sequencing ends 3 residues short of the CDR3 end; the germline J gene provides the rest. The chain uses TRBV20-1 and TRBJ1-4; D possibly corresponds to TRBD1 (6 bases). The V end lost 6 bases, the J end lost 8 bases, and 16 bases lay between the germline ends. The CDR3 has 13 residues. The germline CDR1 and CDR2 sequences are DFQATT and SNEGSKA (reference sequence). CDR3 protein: CSAQAGEEEKLFF. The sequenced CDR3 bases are TGCAGTGCACAGGCAGGGGAAGAGGAAAAA.

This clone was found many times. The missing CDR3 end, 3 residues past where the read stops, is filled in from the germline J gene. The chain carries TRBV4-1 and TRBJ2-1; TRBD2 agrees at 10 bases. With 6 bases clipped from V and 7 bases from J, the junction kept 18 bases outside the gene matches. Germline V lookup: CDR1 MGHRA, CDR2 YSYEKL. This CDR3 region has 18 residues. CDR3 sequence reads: CASRQHGLAGEARNEQFF. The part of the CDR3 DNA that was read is TGCGCCAGCAGGCAGCACGGGCTAGCGGGAGAGGCTCGAAATGAG.

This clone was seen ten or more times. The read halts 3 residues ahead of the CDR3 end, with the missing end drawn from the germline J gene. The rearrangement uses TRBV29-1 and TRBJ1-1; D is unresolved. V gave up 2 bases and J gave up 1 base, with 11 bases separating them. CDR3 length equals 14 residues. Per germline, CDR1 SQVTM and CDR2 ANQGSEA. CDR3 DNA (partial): TGCAGCGTTGAACCGGTACCTACGAACACTGAA. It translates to CSVEPVPTNTE. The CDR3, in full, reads CSVEPVPTNTEAFF.

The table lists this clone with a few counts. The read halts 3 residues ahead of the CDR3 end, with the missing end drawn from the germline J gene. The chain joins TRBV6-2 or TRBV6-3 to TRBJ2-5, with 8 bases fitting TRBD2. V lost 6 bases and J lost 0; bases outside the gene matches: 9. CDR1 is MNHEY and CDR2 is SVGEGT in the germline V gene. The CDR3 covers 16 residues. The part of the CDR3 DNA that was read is TGTGCCAGCAGCCTAACTAGCGGATTGTACCAAGAGACC. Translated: CASSLTSGLYQET. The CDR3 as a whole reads CASSLTSGLYQETQYF.

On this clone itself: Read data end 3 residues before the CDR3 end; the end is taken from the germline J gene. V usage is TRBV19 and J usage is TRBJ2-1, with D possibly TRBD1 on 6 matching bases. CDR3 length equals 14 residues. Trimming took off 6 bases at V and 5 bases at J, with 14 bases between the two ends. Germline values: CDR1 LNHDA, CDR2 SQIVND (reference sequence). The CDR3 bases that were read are TGTGCCAGTAGCCGCCGGGACAACGACAATGAG. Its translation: CASSRRDNDNE. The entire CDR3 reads CASSRRDNDNEQFF.

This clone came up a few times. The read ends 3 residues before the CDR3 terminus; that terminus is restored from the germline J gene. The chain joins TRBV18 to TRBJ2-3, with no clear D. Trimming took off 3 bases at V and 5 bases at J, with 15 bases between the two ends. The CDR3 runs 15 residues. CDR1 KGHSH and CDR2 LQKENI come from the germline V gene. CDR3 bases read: TGTGCCAGCTCACCCGTTACCCGCGGCCGAGATACG. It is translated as CASSPVTRGRDT. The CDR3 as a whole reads CASSPVTRGRDTQYF.

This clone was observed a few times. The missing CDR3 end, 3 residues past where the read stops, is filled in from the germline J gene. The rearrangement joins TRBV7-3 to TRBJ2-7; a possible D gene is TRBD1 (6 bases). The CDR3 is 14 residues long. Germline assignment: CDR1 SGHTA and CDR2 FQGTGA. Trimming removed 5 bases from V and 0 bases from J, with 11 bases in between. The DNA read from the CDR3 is TGTGCCAGCAGCCCAGACAGGAGCTCCTACGAG. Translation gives CASSPDRSSYE. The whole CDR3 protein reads CASSPDRSSYEQYF.

The CDR3 spells CASKEGTEDEKLFF. The sequenced part of the CDR3 DNA is TGTGCCAGCAAGGAAGGGACAGAGGATGAAAAA. This chain uses TRBV2 with TRBJ1-4, with 7 positions matching TRBD1. The CDR3 end falls 3 residues outside the read, so it is completed with the germline J gene. V gave up 7 bases and J gave up 6 bases; unmatched junction bases: 8. The germline CDR1 and CDR2 sequences are SNHLY and FYNNEI. The CDR3 loop spans 14 amino acids.

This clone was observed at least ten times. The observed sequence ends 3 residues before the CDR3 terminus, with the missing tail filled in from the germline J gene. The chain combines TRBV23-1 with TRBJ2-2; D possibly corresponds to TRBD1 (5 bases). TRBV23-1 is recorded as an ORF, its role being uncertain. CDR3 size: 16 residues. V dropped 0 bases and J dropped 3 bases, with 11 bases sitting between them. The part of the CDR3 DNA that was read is TGCGCCAGCAGTCAATCAGGGGTCCAACACACCGGGGAG. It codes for CASSQSGVQHTGE. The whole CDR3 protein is CASSQSGVQHTGELFF.

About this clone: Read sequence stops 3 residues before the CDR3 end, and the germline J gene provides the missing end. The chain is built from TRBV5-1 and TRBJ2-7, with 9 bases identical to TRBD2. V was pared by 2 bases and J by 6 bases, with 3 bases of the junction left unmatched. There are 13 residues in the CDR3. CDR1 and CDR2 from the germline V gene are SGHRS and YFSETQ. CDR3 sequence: CASSLIAGAEQYF. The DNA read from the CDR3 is TGCGCCAGCAGCTTAATAGCGGGAGCCGAG.

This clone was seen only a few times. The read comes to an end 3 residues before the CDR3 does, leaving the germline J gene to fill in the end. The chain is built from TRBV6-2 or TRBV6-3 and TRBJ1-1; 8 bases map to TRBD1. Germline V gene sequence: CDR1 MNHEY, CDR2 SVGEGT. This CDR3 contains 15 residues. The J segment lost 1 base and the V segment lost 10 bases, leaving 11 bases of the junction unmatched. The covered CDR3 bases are TGTGCCACCCAGGGGGCCGGGACAGGGAACACTGAA. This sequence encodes CATQGAGTGNTE. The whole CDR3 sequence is CATQGAGTGNTEAFF.

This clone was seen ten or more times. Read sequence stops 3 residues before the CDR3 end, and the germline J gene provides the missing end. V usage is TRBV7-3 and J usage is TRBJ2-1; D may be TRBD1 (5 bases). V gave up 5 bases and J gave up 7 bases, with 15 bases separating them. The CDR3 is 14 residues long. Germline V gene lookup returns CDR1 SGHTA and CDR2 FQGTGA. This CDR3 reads CASSPQGIGNEQFF. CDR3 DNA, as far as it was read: TGTGCCAGCAGCCCCCAGGGTATCGGGAATGAG.

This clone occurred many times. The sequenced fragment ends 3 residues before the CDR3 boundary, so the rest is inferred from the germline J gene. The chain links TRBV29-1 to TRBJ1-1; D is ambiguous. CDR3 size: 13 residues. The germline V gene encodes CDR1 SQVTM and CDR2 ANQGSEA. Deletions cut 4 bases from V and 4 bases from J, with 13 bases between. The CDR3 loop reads CSVAQDWGTEAFF. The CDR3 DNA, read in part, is TGCAGCGTTGCCCAGGACTGGGGCACTGAA.